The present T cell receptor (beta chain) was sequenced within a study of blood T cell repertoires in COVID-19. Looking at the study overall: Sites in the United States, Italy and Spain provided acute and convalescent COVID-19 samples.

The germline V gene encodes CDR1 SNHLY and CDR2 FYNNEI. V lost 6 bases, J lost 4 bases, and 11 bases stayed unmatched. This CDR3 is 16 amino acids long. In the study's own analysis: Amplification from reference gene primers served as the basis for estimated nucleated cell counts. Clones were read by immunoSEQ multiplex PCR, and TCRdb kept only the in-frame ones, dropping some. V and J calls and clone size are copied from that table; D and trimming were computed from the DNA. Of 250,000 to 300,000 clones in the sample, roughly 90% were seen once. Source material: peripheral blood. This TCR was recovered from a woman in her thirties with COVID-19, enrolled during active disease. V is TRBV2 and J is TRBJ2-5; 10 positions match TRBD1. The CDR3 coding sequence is TGTGCCAGCAGCGTCAGGGACAGGGGAGGGGGAGAGACCCAGTACTTC. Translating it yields CASSVRDRGGGETQYF.